This T cell receptor beta chain was obtained from a study of cytomegalovirus exposure and HLA in healthy donors. Whole-study findings and limits: Among immune exposure information, only CMV serostatus was available. Later work found that TCR association rates differed between HLA loci; DRB1 had the most and HLA-C the fewest. TCR beta chains associated with HLA were, in a later analysis, more clonally expanded than equally common others. Later genetic work tied a missense DCLRE1C variant to beta-chain V and J trimming.

Concerning this clone itself: Its antigen remains unknown.

This PCR relied on a set of 60 Vbeta primers and 13 Jbeta primers. Libraries were prepared by immunoSEQ multiplex PCR; TCRdb keeps only in-frame clonotypes and omits some of them. Of some 200,000 clones listed, around 80% were seen once; the top ten hold around 1.7%. The CDR3 is made up of 15 amino acids. CDR1 is SGHNT and CDR2 is YYREEE in the germline V gene (reference sequence). J gave up 7 bases and V 1 base, and 8 bases lay outside the gene matches. The chain is built from TRBV5-4 and TRBJ2-1; 7 bases align to TRBD2. The TCR originated in a man aged 45 to 65 in good health and CMV-seronegative. The sample taken for sequencing was PBMCs. CDR3 sequence: CASSLNSGARNEQFF. CDR3 DNA sequence: TGTGCCAGCAGCTTGAACAGCGGGGCCCGAAATGAGCAGTTCTTC.